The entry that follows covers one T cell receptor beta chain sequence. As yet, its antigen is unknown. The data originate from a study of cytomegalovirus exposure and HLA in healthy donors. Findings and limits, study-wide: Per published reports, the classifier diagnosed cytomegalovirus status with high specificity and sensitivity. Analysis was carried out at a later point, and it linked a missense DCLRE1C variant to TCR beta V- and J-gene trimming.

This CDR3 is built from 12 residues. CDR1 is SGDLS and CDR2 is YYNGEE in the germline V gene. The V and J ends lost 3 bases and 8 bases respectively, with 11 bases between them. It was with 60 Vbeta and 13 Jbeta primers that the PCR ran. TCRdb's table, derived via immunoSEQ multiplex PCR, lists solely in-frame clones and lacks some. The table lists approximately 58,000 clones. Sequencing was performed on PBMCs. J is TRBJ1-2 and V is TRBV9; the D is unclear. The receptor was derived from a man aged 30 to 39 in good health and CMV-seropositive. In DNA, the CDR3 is TGTGCCAGCAGCGCTAGAGCGGGAGGCTACACCTTC. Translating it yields CASSARAGGYTF.